Included here is one TCR beta chain sequence, with context. Its antigen is unidentified. J was trimmed by 1 base and V by 5 bases; bases with no gene match: 7. In germline, CDR1 is SGHVS, CDR2 FQNEAQ. The CDR3 consists of 16 residues. Sequencing was performed with immunoSEQ multiplex PCR; in TCRdb, only in-frame clones are kept and a portion is missing. The table shows around 100,000 clones, with around 90% occurring only once. This sample is drawn from a study of OX40 agonist ivuxolimab in advanced cancers. About the research overall: It was ivuxolimab, an agonistic anti-OX40 (CD134) antibody, that patients were treated with. Antecedent anti-PD-1, anti-PD-L1 or anti-CTLA-4 therapy was permissible, with 30% to 50% having received some. General observations from the study: By week 6 at 0.1 to 3.0 mg/kg, blood CD4+ and CD8+ T cells had expanded clonally.

Autoimmune disease history or systemic immunosuppression meant exclusion. The rearrangement links TRBV7-8 to TRBJ2-3, with 9 bases aligning to TRBD2. The source is an adult with an advanced solid tumor such as melanoma, head and neck, liver or kidney cancer. The sample was CD4+ or CD8+ T cells sorted from blood, taken in a trial of the OX40 agonist ivuxolimab. CDR3 protein: CASSRRRTSGTDTQYF. DNA for the CDR3: TGTGCCAGCAGCCGCCGCAGGACTAGCGGCACAGATACGCAGTATTTT.